This T cell receptor (beta chain) came from a study of glioma-infiltrating T cells. For this clonotype: What it binds is not known.

Study-wide results and caveats: Tissue and blood shared very few CDR3 sequences. Gliomas, especially low-grade, showed above-expected tissue-blood divergence; non-neoplastic patients showed below.

TCR alpha and beta CDR3 regions were amplified from RNA using iRepertoire nested multiplex PCR. Tissue mRNA or PBMC total RNA, 100-400 ng, went into one-step reverse transcription and amplification. TCRdb independently ran MiXCR on the multiplex PCR reads; one entry per CDR3 protein. The sample lists roughly 130,000 distinct CDR3 sequences, more than 20% occurring once. Germline trimming cut 0 bases from V and 6 bases from J; bases unmatched to any gene: 2. This CDR3 has 14 amino acids. Germline-derived CDR1 and CDR2 are DFQATT and SNEGSKA (reference sequence). The chain has TRBV20-1 and TRBJ2-3; TRBD1 matches at 11 bases. Sequencing was done on a sample of glioma tissue, nonneoplastic brain tissue, or PBMCs (not recorded which). The sequence was collected from a human donor with low-grade glioma or glioblastoma, undergoing nonglioma brain surgery, or in good health (not recorded which). CDR3 sequence: CSAREDRGLDTQYF. In DNA, the CDR3 is TGCAGTGCTAGAGAGGACAGGGGGCTGGATACGCAGTATTTT.